The 27 T cell receptor beta chains reported below all come from one sample, sequenced in a study of OX40 agonist ivuxolimab in advanced cancers. Using immunoSEQ multiplex PCR, the repertoire was profiled, and TCRdb retains in-frame clones only, with some absent. The data show more than 20,000 clones, 88% seen once. Sample: CD4+ or CD8+ T cells sorted from blood, taken in a trial of the OX40 agonist ivuxolimab. The source is an adult with an advanced solid tumor such as melanoma, head and neck, liver or kidney cancer.

The V call is TRBV30, the J call TRBJ1-2; 8 bases are a match to TRBD1. Germline values: CDR1 GTSNPN, CDR2 SVGIG (reference sequence). V gave up 6 bases and J gave up 8 bases; unmatched junction bases: 5. There are 11 residues in the CDR3. CDR3 sequence: CACRGPGGYTF. The CDR3 coding sequence is TGTGCCTGCAGGGGGCCAGGGGGCTACACCTTC.

This chain uses TRBV19 with TRBJ2-5; no clear D gene. The CDR3 spans 15 residues. Germline CDR1 reads LNHDA; CDR2 reads SQIVND (reference sequence). Trimming took off 1 base at V and 3 bases at J, with 12 bases between the two ends. For the CDR3, the DNA is TGTGCCAGTAGTATAGCGTCGACCGGTAAAGAGACCCAGTACTTC. This codes for CASSIASTGKETQYF.

V and J are TRBV5-1 and TRBJ2-5; D possibly corresponds to TRBD1 (6 bases). Per the germline V gene, CDR1 is SGHRS and CDR2 is YFSETQ. Trimming took off 2 bases at V and 2 bases at J, with 10 bases between the two ends. The CDR3 is 14 residues long. The chain's CDR3 is CASSFVGQQETQYF. The CDR3, as DNA: TGCGCCAGCAGCTTTGTAGGACAGCAAGAGACCCAGTACTTC.

V usage is TRBV28 and J usage is TRBJ1-2, with D perhaps TRBD1 (6 bases). CDR1 and CDR2 from the germline V gene are MDHEN and SYDVKM. The CDR3 has 15 residues. V was trimmed by 7 bases and J by 7 bases, leaving 22 bases between them. The CDR3 region has the DNA TGTGCCAGCACCATCAGGGGTCCCGTCACTAGTGGCTACACCTTC. Amino acid sequence: CASTIRGPVTSGYTF.

The gene calls are TRBV5-5 and TRBJ1-2; 11 nucleotides match TRBD1. V was clipped by 4 bases and J by 8 bases; unmatched bases: 10. This CDR3 is 15 amino acids long. Germline-derived CDR1 and CDR2 are SGHKS and YYEKEE (reference sequence). CDR3 in amino acids: CASSELGQGARGYTF. CDR3 sequence (DNA): TGTGCCAGCAGCGAACTCGGACAGGGGGCGCGGGGCTACACCTTC. Full variable domain (rest looked up from reference TRBV5-5 and TRBJ1-2): DAGVTQSPTHLIKTRGQQVTLRCSPISGHKSVSWYQQVLGQGPQFIFQYYEKEERGRGNFPDRFSARQFPNYSSELNVNALLLGDSALYLCASSELGQGARGYTFGSGTRLTVV.

The rearrangement joins TRBV6-5 to TRBJ1-4; D remains ambiguous. Germline V CDR1 and CDR2: MNHEY, SVGAGI. This CDR3 has 14 amino acids. V lost 0 bases, J lost 6 bases, and 8 bases lay in between. DNA of the CDR3: TGTGCCAGCAGTTACTCGATGGGAGATGAAAAACTGTTTTTT. This gives the protein CASSYSMGDEKLFF.

The genes are TRBV28 and TRBJ2-7; D might be TRBD1 or TRBD2, each matching 6 bases. This CDR3 contains 15 residues. In germline, CDR1 is MDHEN, CDR2 SYDVKM. V lost 3 bases, J lost 6 bases, and 18 bases lay in between. The CDR3 loop is CASSFQGGSVREQYF. CDR3 coding DNA: TGTGCCAGCAGTTTTCAAGGGGGGTCGGTCCGCGAGCAGTACTTC.

V is TRBV4-1 and J is TRBJ1-1; D might be TRBD1 (5 bases). The CDR3 runs 15 residues. Trimming cost V 4 bases and J 0 bases, with 12 bases left between them. CDR1 MGHRA and CDR2 YSYEKL come from the germline V gene. The DNA of the CDR3 is TGCGCCAGCAGCCTTGGGGCCTTAATGAACACTGAAGCTTTCTTT. This codes for CASSLGALMNTEAFF.

This clone was seen just once. The CDR3 loop reads CASRDRVGTDTQYF. The CDR3 DNA reads TGCGCCAGCAGGGACAGGGTGGGCACAGATACGCAGTATTTT. The chain has TRBV5-1 and TRBJ2-3, with 8 positions matching TRBD1. Germline lookup yields CDR1 SGHRS and CDR2 YFSETQ. Germline trimming cut 5 bases from V and 1 base from J; bases unmatched to any gene: 3. This CDR3 region has 14 residues. Full variable domain (rest looked up from reference TRBV5-1 and TRBJ2-3): KAGVTQTPRYLIKTRGQQVTLSCSPISGHRSVSWYQQTPGQGLQFLFEYFSETQRNKGNFPGRFSGRQFSNSRSEMNVSTLELGDSALYLCASRDRVGTDTQYFGPGTRLTVL.

The chain employs TRBV4-2 and TRBJ1-5; TRBD1 might be the D (6 bases). Germline V CDR1 and CDR2: LGHNA, YNFKEQ. This CDR3 has 17 residues. V dropped 5 bases and J dropped 0 bases, with 17 bases sitting between them. Here the CDR3 reads CASSTYTGRYSNQPQHF. Here the CDR3 DNA reads TGTGCCAGCAGCACCTACACAGGGAGATATAGCAATCAGCCCCAGCATTTT.

This chain uses TRBV2 with TRBJ2-6; no definite D call. The CDR3 extends over 15 amino acids. The germline gives CDR1 SNHLY, CDR2 FYNNEI. V was cut by 1 base and J by 1 base, with 5 bases left in between. In nucleotides, the CDR3 is TGTGCCAGCAGTGAAGTAGGATCTGGGGCCAACGTCCTGACTTTC. Protein: CASSEVGSGANVLTF.

This clone was found once. The V call is TRBV5-1, the J call TRBJ2-3; D is undetermined. Germline lookup yields CDR1 SGHRS and CDR2 YFSETQ. The CDR3 extends over 14 amino acids. Trimming cost V 2 bases and J 6 bases, with 13 bases left between them. The DNA of the CDR3 is TGCGCCAGCAGCTTTAAGGACGGTGGCGATACGCAGTATTTT. Protein: CASSFKDGGDTQYF. Supplemented by reference TRBV5-1 and TRBJ2-3, the full variable domain reads KAGVTQTPRYLIKTRGQQVTLSCSPISGHRSVSWYQQTPGQGLQFLFEYFSETQRNKGNFPGRFSGRQFSNSRSEMNVSTLELGDSALYLCASSFKDGGDTQYFGPGTRLTVL.

The chain links TRBV11-3 to TRBJ2-5, with D unresolved. Trimming cost V 3 bases and J 4 bases, with 6 bases left between them. This CDR3 is 12 amino acids long. Germline CDR1 reads SGHNT; CDR2 reads YENEEA. DNA for the CDR3: TGTGCCAGCAGCTTTATGGGAGAGACCCAGTACTTC. It translates to CASSFMGETQYF.

The J gene is TRBJ2-1, the V gene TRBV5-1; D remains ambiguous. V was clipped by 0 bases and J by 5 bases, with 9 bases between them. The CDR3 is 14 amino acids. Per germline, CDR1 SGHRS and CDR2 YFSETQ. CDR3 sequence: CASSLESGNNEQFF. The CDR3 nucleotides are TGCGCCAGCAGCTTGGAATCTGGAAACAATGAGCAGTTCTTC.

V and J are TRBV5-1 and TRBJ2-1; the match to TRBD2 covers 9 bases. V lost 4 bases to trimming and J lost 0 bases; unmatched junction nucleotides: 5. The CDR3 runs 16 residues. Germline-derived CDR1 and CDR2 are SGHRS and YFSETQ. As DNA, the CDR3 is TGCGCCAGCAGCCCCTATAGCGGGAGCTCCTACAATGAGCAGTTCTTC. It translates to CASSPYSGSSYNEQFF.

The CDR3 sequence is CASSLAAGPIRAPAFF. The CDR3 DNA is TGTGCCAGCAGCTTAGCGGCTGGGCCGATCAGGGCCCCAGCTTTCTTT. The V call is TRBV7-9, the J call TRBJ1-1; TRBD1 is a possible D gene (5 bases). The V end was cut by 0 bases, the J end by 10 bases, with 21 bases between. The CDR3 totals 16 residues. Germline V CDR1 and CDR2: SEHNR, FQNEAQ (reference sequence).

The CDR3 is CASSFLATRLLDTQYF. The CDR3 coding sequence is TGTGCCAGCAGTTTCCTAGCGACTCGACTCCTAGATACGCAGTATTTT. The V call is TRBV7-9, the J call TRBJ2-3; D may be TRBD2 (6 bases). The CDR3 totals 16 residues. Germline lookup yields CDR1 SEHNR and CDR2 FQNEAQ (reference sequence). V was cut by 6 bases and J by 5 bases, with 21 bases left in between.

This chain connects TRBV18 to TRBJ1-1, with TRBD1 as a possible D gene (5 bases). The V end lost 5 bases, the J end lost 2 bases, and 21 bases lay between the germline ends. This CDR3 is 17 amino acids long. Per germline, CDR1 KGHSH and CDR2 LQKENI. CDR3 sequence (DNA): TGTGCCAGCTCAGCCTTTGGGGGGATGGCTCTAAACACTGAAGCTTTCTTT. Translation gives CASSAFGGMALNTEAFF.

V and J are TRBV7-2 and TRBJ1-4; a weak D match, TRBD1 (5 bases). Per germline, CDR1 SGHTA and CDR2 FQGNSA. With 3 bases removed from V and 7 bases from J, the gap between germline ends came to 15 bases. The CDR3 runs 15 residues. CDR3 protein: CASSLSGARGEKLFF. CDR3 coding DNA: TGTGCCAGCAGCTTGTCCGGGGCTAGGGGTGAAAAACTGTTTTTT.

The V gene is TRBV14, the J gene TRBJ1-2; D call uncertain. The V end lost 3 bases, the J end lost 3 bases, and 8 bases lay between the germline ends. The germline V gene has CDR1 SGHDN and CDR2 FVKESK. CDR3 size: 13 residues. In nucleotides, the CDR3 is TGTGCCAGCAGCCAGGGGAGCCACTATGGCTACACCTTC. Amino acids: CASSQGSHYGYTF.

V and J are TRBV4-2 and TRBJ1-1; 8 nucleotides line up with TRBD1. This CDR3 spans 15 amino acids. CDR1 and CDR2 from the germline V gene are LGHNA and YNFKEQ. Trimming took 3 bases from V and 2 from J; bases not matched to a gene: 5. The CDR3 here is CASSQPTGVNTEAFF. Written as DNA, the CDR3 is TGTGCCAGCAGCCAGCCGACAGGGGTAAACACTGAAGCTTTCTTT.

This clone was seen a few times. The chain combines TRBV7-2 with TRBJ2-7; 11 nucleotides align to TRBD2. The J segment lost 1 base and the V segment lost 4 bases, leaving 6 bases of the junction unmatched. The CDR3 runs to 16 residues. Germline V CDR1 and CDR2: SGHTA, FQGNSA. CDR3 region: CASSSTSGSTSYEQYF. Written as DNA, the CDR3 is TGTGCCAGCAGCTCCACTAGCGGGAGTACGTCCTACGAGCAGTACTTC. Looking up the rest from reference TRBV7-2 and TRBJ2-7 gives the full variable domain: GAGVSQSPSNKVTEKGKDVELRCDPISGHTALYWYRQSLGQGLEFLIYFQGNSAPDKSGLPSDRFSAERTGGSVSTLTIQRTQQEDSAVYLCASSSTSGSTSYEQYFGPGTRLTVT.

The rearrangement links TRBV28 to TRBJ2-7; D is unresolved. This CDR3 has 14 amino acids. V was clipped by 5 bases and J by 0 bases, with 11 bases between them. Germline V gives CDR1 MDHEN, CDR2 SYDVKM. This CDR3 is CASSGEGSSYEQYF. CDR3 sequence (DNA): TGTGCCAGCAGTGGGGAAGGCAGCTCCTACGAGCAGTACTTC. Based on the CDR3 plus reference TRBV28 and TRBJ2-7, the full variable domain is DVKVTQSSRYLVKRTGEKVFLECVQDMDHENMFWYRQDPGLGLRLIYFSYDVKMKEKGDIPEGYSVSREKKERFSLILESASTNQTSMYLCASSGEGSSYEQYFGPGTRLTVT.

The rearrangement uses TRBV5-1 and TRBJ2-2; tentatively, D is TRBD1 (6 bases). V was clipped by 4 bases and J by 9 bases, with 19 bases between them. Germline-derived CDR1 and CDR2 are SGHRS and YFSETQ. The CDR3 has 15 amino acids. The CDR3 coding sequence is TGCGCCAGCAGCGTATCGTTAACAGGGAGCTGGGAGCTGTTTTTT. It translates to CASSVSLTGSWELFF.

The rearrangement uses TRBV4-2 and TRBJ2-1, with 8 bases lining up with TRBD2. The germline gives CDR1 LGHNA, CDR2 YNFKEQ. The CDR3 length is 15 residues. The trim removed 4 bases at V and 6 bases at J, leaving 8 bases unmatched. The CDR3 region is CASSPAAGVINEQFF. The CDR3 nucleotides read TGTGCCAGCAGCCCCGCAGCGGGAGTAATCAATGAGCAGTTCTTC.

J is TRBJ2-5 and V is TRBV14; no clear D gene. Germline values: CDR1 SGHDN, CDR2 FVKESK. This CDR3 region has 13 residues. V lost 1 base to trimming and J lost 5 bases, with 8 bases between them. CDR3 sequence reads: CASSQGIWETQYF. The DNA of the CDR3 is TGTGCCAGCAGCCAAGGGATTTGGGAGACCCAGTACTTC. Full variable domain (missing parts from reference TRBV14 and TRBJ2-5): EAGVTQFPSHSVIEKGQTVTLRCDPISGHDNLYWYRRVMGKEIKFLLHFVKESKQDESGMPNNRFLAERTGGTYSTLKVQPAELEDSGVYFCASSQGIWETQYFGPGTRLLVL.

V is TRBV18 and J is TRBJ2-7; no reliable D call. Germline assignment: CDR1 KGHSH and CDR2 LQKENI. The CDR3 sequence is 14 residues long. The V end lost 5 bases, the J end lost 6 bases, and 17 bases lay between the germline ends. The CDR3: CASSAPPGDVEQYF. The CDR3 DNA reads TGTGCCAGCTCAGCCCCTCCAGGCGATGTCGAGCAGTACTTC.